The clone carrying this TCR beta chain occurred a few times. The data were taken from a study of CD8+CD57+ T cells in acquired aplastic anemia. Study as a whole: Average DNA yield from sorted CD4+ and CD8+ cells was around 3 ug.

The CDR3 has 14 residues. V was pared by 6 bases and J by 0 bases, with 15 bases between. The germline CDR1 and CDR2 sequences are DFQATT and SNEGSKA (reference sequence). Profiling of TCR beta VDJ combinations and CDR3 sequences used genomic DNA as template. TCRdb recomputed calls from the reads with MiXCR, one row per CDR3 protein. The table lists 300,000 or so distinct CDR3 sequences, approximately 56% of them singletons. The clonotype was recovered from a human donor with severe aplastic anemia or a healthy control (not recorded which). The material sequenced was sorted CD4+, CD8+, or CD8+CD57+ T cells (not recorded which) from PBMCs. The chain combines TRBV20-1 with TRBJ2-7; D perhaps matches TRBD1 (7 bases). In DNA form, the CDR3 reads TGCAGTGCCAGGGGGGATGCTAGCTCCTACGAGCAGTACTTC. Translating it yields CSARGDASSYEQYF.